This entry lists 26 T cell receptor beta chains sequenced from one sample in a study of response to subunit inactivated influenza vaccine. In TCRdb, the RT-PCR reads were re-called with MiXCR into one record per CDR3 protein. The table lists about 520,000 distinct CDR3 sequences, 25% of them singletons. This material consisted of CD4+ T cells sorted from PBMCs, taken 5 days after vaccination. These receptor sequences come from a man aged 45-60 years who received an inactivated influenza vaccine.

This clonotype was observed a handful of times. The rearrangement uses TRBV9 and TRBJ2-1; TRBD1 aligns across 7 bases. The CDR3 is 16 residues long. Germline CDR1 and CDR2: SGDLS and YYNGEE. V shed 4 bases, J shed 4 bases, and the junction held 11 bases outside the gene matches. CDR3 amino acids: CASSPRQGPNYNEQFF. The CDR3 nucleotides are TGTGCCAGCAGCCCCAGACAGGGACCTAATTACAATGAGCAGTTCTTC.

The rearrangement links TRBV10-3 to TRBJ2-7; a possible D gene is TRBD1 (6 bases). Trimming pared 2 bases from V and 1 base from J, leaving 15 bases between. From germline, CDR1 is ENHRY and CDR2 SYGVKD. The CDR3 is made up of 16 amino acids. CDR3 region: CAISETTGQRSYEQYF. The DNA for the CDR3 is TGTGCCATCAGTGAGACTACAGGGCAGAGATCCTACGAGCAGTACTTC.

CDR3 DNA: TGTGCCTTCAGCCCTAGGGGCCGCCCAGAAGTCACAGATACGCAGTATTTT. Amino acids: CAFSPRGRPEVTDTQYF. This chain uses TRBV2 with TRBJ2-3, with D maybe TRBD1 (5 bases). Looked up from germline, CDR1 is SNHLY and CDR2 is FYNNEI. V gave up 11 bases and J gave up 2 bases, with 26 bases separating them. This CDR3 spans 17 amino acids.

Ten or more counts support this clonotype. The V call is TRBV29-1, the J call TRBJ2-1; D gene uncertain. The CDR3 is 15 amino acids. V lost 8 bases and J lost 4, with 21 bases in between. CDR1 is SQVTM, CDR2 ANQGSEA, per germline. The CDR3 nucleotides read TGCAGCTTTTCCCTGGGGTCCAGACCTTACAATGAGCAGTTCTTC. It codes for CSFSLGSRPYNEQFF.

This clonotype was seen a handful of times. This chain joins TRBV30 and TRBJ1-1, with a possible D match to TRBD1 (6 bases). The V and J ends lost 2 bases and 2 bases respectively, with 18 bases between them. Germline V gene data show CDR1 as GTSNPN and CDR2 as SVGIG (reference sequence). The CDR3 sequence is 16 residues long. The CDR3 DNA is TGTGCCTGGAGTCCAACAGGGAATAGCTTTAACACTGAAGCTTTCTTT. Translation gives CAWSPTGNSFNTEAFF.

This chain connects TRBV4-2 to TRBJ2-1; D gene uncertain. The CDR3 covers 16 residues. The germline V and J ends were trimmed by 0 bases and 0 bases, with 9 bases remaining between them. The germline gives CDR1 LGHNA, CDR2 YNFKEQ. CDR3 bases: TGTGCCAGCAGCCAAGATGGGAAACCCTCCTACAATGAGCAGTTCTTC. Protein sequence: CASSQDGKPSYNEQFF.

The genes are TRBV7-2 and TRBJ2-7; no definite D call. V was pared by 1 base and J by 4 bases, with 8 bases between. Germline CDR1 is SGHTA and CDR2 is FQGNSA. The CDR3 has 13 amino acids. CDR3 protein: CASSLVAHYEQYF. The CDR3 nucleotides read TGTGCCAGCAGCTTAGTAGCCCATTACGAGCAGTACTTC.

This clonotype has only a few counts. The chain employs TRBV7-8 and TRBJ1-6, with a weak D call TRBD1 (6 bases). Germline V gene data show CDR1 as SGHVS and CDR2 as FQNEAQ. V lost 4 bases to trimming and J lost 3 bases, with 10 bases between them. The CDR3 covers 15 residues. The CDR3 region is CASSWETGYNSPLHF. CDR3 coding DNA: TGTGCCAGCAGCTGGGAGACAGGCTATAATTCACCCCTCCACTTT.

The chain is built from TRBV5-1 and TRBJ2-7, with 8 positions matching TRBD1. V dropped 3 bases and J dropped 6; count of bases not matched to a gene: 5. The germline V gene has CDR1 SGHRS and CDR2 YFSETQ. This CDR3 has 13 amino acids. The CDR3 loop is CASSWGDRREQYF. The CDR3 nucleotides are TGCGCCAGCAGCTGGGGGGACAGGCGCGAGCAGTACTTC.

This clonotype was seen only a few times. The gene calls are TRBV30 and TRBJ2-1; unclear D gene. The CDR3 covers 14 residues. The germline gives CDR1 GTSNPN, CDR2 SVGIG (reference sequence). V lost 1 base to trimming and J lost 12 bases, with 19 bases between them. The CDR3 DNA is TGTGCCTGGAGTGATAGTGCAGGCGCACTTCGGCAGTTCTTC. This encodes CAWSDSAGALRQFF.

This clonotype was detected only a few times. The chain carries TRBV12-3 or TRBV12-4 and TRBJ2-5; D is possibly TRBD1 (5 bases). V gave up 2 bases and J gave up 5 bases, with 9 bases separating them. The CDR3 is made up of 13 amino acids. The CDR3 sequence: CASSLQGSETQYF. CDR3 bases: TGTGCCAGCAGTTTACAGGGTTCGGAGACCCAGTACTTC.

This clonotype has more than one count but fewer than ten. The chain couples TRBV4-3 to TRBJ2-7; 8 bases line up with TRBD1. There are 16 residues in the CDR3. The junction had 7 bases not matched to a gene; V was cut back by 3 bases and J by 0 bases. Looked up from germline, CDR1 is LGHNA and CDR2 is YSLEER. DNA for the CDR3: TGCGCCAGCAGCCAGGGGCGGACAGGGAGCTCCTACGAGCAGTACTTC. This translates into CASSQGRTGSSYEQYF.

This clonotype has a handful of counts. This sequence joins TRBV4-1 and TRBJ2-5; D not resolved. The germline V gene has CDR1 MGHRA and CDR2 YSYEKL. The CDR3 totals 15 residues. The V gene lost 0 bases and the J gene lost 2 bases, with 10 bases spanning the gap. The CDR3 reads CASSQDVRTQETQYF. In DNA, the CDR3 is TGCGCCAGCAGCCAAGACGTGCGTACTCAAGAGACCCAGTACTTC.

The V call is TRBV24-1, the J call TRBJ2-5; D may be TRBD1 (6 bases). Trimming pared 3 bases from V and 3 bases from J, leaving 10 bases between. The CDR3 totals 14 residues. CDR1 is KGHDR and CDR2 is SFDVKD in the germline V gene. The CDR3: CATSDVRGKETQYF. CDR3 coding DNA: TGTGCCACCAGTGATGTCAGGGGCAAAGAGACCCAGTACTTC.

This clonotype came up a few times. The genes are TRBV4-1 and TRBJ1-4; D remains ambiguous. The CDR3 sequence is 13 residues long. Trimming left V 10 bases short and J 4 bases short, with 13 bases between. Germline V gene data show CDR1 as MGHRA and CDR2 as YSYEKL. Here the CDR3 reads CAISRQYNEKLFF. CDR3 in DNA: TGCGCCATTTCGAGGCAGTATAATGAAAAACTGTTTTTT.

This clonotype came up a few times. V and J are TRBV5-1 and TRBJ2-1; 9 bases match TRBD1. Losses at the gene ends were 4 bases for V and 5 bases for J; bases not matched to a gene: 7. Germline CDR1 is SGHRS and CDR2 is YFSETQ. CDR3 length equals 15 residues. CDR3 nucleotide sequence: TGCGCCAGCAGCGCCGGGACAGGGAACCACAATGAGCAGTTCTTC. Translation gives CASSAGTGNHNEQFF.

The chain uses TRBV30 and TRBJ1-1; possibly TRBD1 for D (5 bases). Trimming took off 4 bases at V and 1 base at J, with 7 bases between the two ends. The germline V gene has CDR1 GTSNPN and CDR2 SVGIG (reference sequence). This CDR3 comprises 12 residues. CDR3 DNA sequence: TGTGCCTGGACCACAGGGAACACTGAAGCTTTCTTT. Protein sequence: CAWTTGNTEAFF.

The chain links TRBV6-5 to TRBJ2-3; 9 bases map to TRBD1. V lost 0 bases, J lost 5 bases, and 6 bases stayed unmatched. Germline CDR1 and CDR2: MNHEY and SVGAGI. CDR3 length: 16 amino acids. CDR3 sequence: CASSYSRTGVGDTQYF. The CDR3 DNA follows: TGTGCCAGCAGTTACTCGCGGACAGGGGTAGGAGATACGCAGTATTTT.

This sequence joins TRBV4-1 and TRBJ2-3; 12 nucleotides line up with TRBD2. CDR1 and CDR2 from the germline V gene are MGHRA and YSYEKL. The length of the CDR3 is 16 residues. The junction had 6 bases not matched to a gene; V was cut back by 4 bases and J by 4 bases. The CDR3 here is CASSRSTSGSSDTQYF. CDR3 DNA: TGCGCCAGCAGCCGATCGACTAGCGGGAGTTCAGATACGCAGTATTTT.

This clonotype was observed a handful of times. The chain has TRBV7-2 and TRBJ1-5, with no clear D. The CDR3 loop spans 14 amino acids. Trimming took off 1 base at V and 6 bases at J, with 10 bases between the two ends. Germline assignment: CDR1 SGHTA and CDR2 FQGNSA. As DNA, the CDR3 is TGTGCCAGCAGCTTAGTTTCAGGAGGTCAGCCCCAGCATTTT. Translating gives CASSLVSGGQPQHF.

The chain uses TRBV6-2 or TRBV6-3 and TRBJ1-1; D is unresolved. V gave up 2 bases and J gave up 1 base, with 8 bases separating them. Germline CDR1 is MNHEY and CDR2 is SVGEGT. This CDR3 is 14 amino acids long. DNA of the CDR3: TGTGCCAGCAGTTACAATCTAGAGAACACTGAAGCTTTCTTT. It yields the protein CASSYNLENTEAFF.

The chain joins TRBV6-5 to TRBJ1-6, with TRBD1 matching 10 bases. CDR1 and CDR2 from the germline V gene are MNHEY and SVGAGI. CDR3 length: 15 residues. The J segment lost 9 bases and the V segment lost 2 bases, leaving 4 bases of the junction unmatched. Here the CDR3 reads CASSYTRDRGSPLHF. The CDR3 DNA is TGTGCCAGCAGTTACACCCGGGACAGGGGTTCACCCCTCCACTTT.

This clonotype was recorded only once. The chain has TRBV28 and TRBJ2-2; 12 bases line up with TRBD1. Trimming took 4 bases from V and 6 from J; bases not matched to a gene: 6. The germline V gene has CDR1 MDHEN and CDR2 SYDVKM. The CDR3 has 16 residues. The CDR3 protein is CASSSAGTGGSGELFF. DNA for the CDR3: TGTGCCAGCAGTTCAGCCGGGACAGGGGGCTCCGGGGAGCTGTTTTTT. Full variable domain (outside the CDR3, taken from reference TRBV28 and TRBJ2-2): DVKVTQSSRYLVKRTGEKVFLECVQDMDHENMFWYRQDPGLGLRLIYFSYDVKMKEKGDIPEGYSVSREKKERFSLILESASTNQTSMYLCASSSAGTGGSGELFFGEGSRLTVL.

The chain joins TRBV10-3 to TRBJ2-7, with 12 bases aligning to TRBD2. Per the germline V gene, CDR1 is ENHRY and CDR2 is SYGVKD. V was clipped by 4 bases and J by 2 bases; unmatched bases: 3. The CDR3 runs to 15 residues. In DNA form, the CDR3 reads TGTGCCATCAGTGTCGGGACTAGCGGGCCCTACGAGCAGTACTTC. This codes for CAISVGTSGPYEQYF.

A few counts support this clonotype. V gene TRBV2 combines with J gene TRBJ2-3; D remains ambiguous. The CDR3 totals 13 residues. V was shortened by 7 bases and J by 8 bases, with 16 bases between the two germline ends. Per the germline V gene, CDR1 is SNHLY and CDR2 is FYNNEI. CDR3 sequence: CASTVATSGTQYF. CDR3 DNA: TGTGCCAGCACGGTAGCCACCTCGGGTACGCAGTATTTT.

This clonotype turned up a few times. Written as DNA, the CDR3 is TGTGCCAGCGCTTCTCGACCCGGGGCCCTATCTGGAAACACCATATATTTT. This encodes CASASRPGALSGNTIYF. The V and J genes are TRBV12-3 or TRBV12-4 and TRBJ1-3, with D tentatively TRBD1 (5 bases). CDR3 length: 17 amino acids. The V gene lost 8 bases and the J gene lost 1 base, with 21 bases spanning the gap.